In this sample, the clone carrying this T cell receptor (beta chain) turned up a few times. Its antigen is currently unknown. At the time of sampling, donors were nominally healthy, though unrecorded immune exposures were likely. This record comes from a study of cytomegalovirus exposure and HLA in healthy donors. Study-wide results and caveats: Analysis performed later showed TCR beta chains linked to HLA being more clonally expanded than equally common others.

The CDR3 is made up of 15 amino acids. After removal of 3 bases from V and 9 bases from J, the junction contained 9 bases not matched to a gene. Germline V lookup: CDR1 LNHNV, CDR2 YYDKDF (reference sequence). The PCR made use of 60 Vbeta and 13 Jbeta primers. Data came from immunoSEQ multiplex PCR; TCRdb stores just in-frame clones and leaves some out. The sample holds around 130,000 clones, more than 60% seen once. Input material: PBMCs. This chain connects TRBV15 to TRBJ1-5, with 9 bases matching TRBD1. This TCR was sampled from a woman in her forties in good health and CMV-seropositive. The CDR3 DNA is TGTGCCACCAGCAGCCTGACAGGGGGTTGGCGGCCCCAGCATTTT. It translates to CATSSLTGGWRPQHF.